The 20 T cell receptor beta chains given below trace back to one sample, sequenced in a study of cytomegalovirus exposure and HLA in healthy donors (TCRdb year 2017). Receptors were amplified or captured by the immunoSEQ multiplex PCR assay. The multiplex PCR relied on a mix of 60 forward primers for TCR Vbeta segments and 13 reverse primers for TCR Jbeta segments. TCRdb took over this immuneACCESS table, retaining in-frame rearrangements with V and J assigned. Such tables are incomplete; in checked studies, under half of the missing clones stem from an unresolved V gene, and the remainder is unexplained. A total of roughly 150,000 clones appear in this sample, 65% to 85% of them only once. The top ten hold around 1.3% of the sample. The sequencing input was PBMCs. These receptors originate from a boy under 10 years old in good health and CMV-seronegative.

The rearrangement joins TRBV5-1 to TRBJ2-5; TRBD2 is a possible D gene (6 bases). V lost 0 bases and J lost 3, with 6 bases in between. Germline V gives CDR1 SGHRS, CDR2 YFSETQ. This CDR3 region has 13 residues. The CDR3 DNA sequence: TGCGCCAGCAGCTTGGGGGGGGAAGAGACCCAGTACTTC. Protein product: CASSLGGEETQYF.

This clone was counted once. This sequence joins TRBV7-9 and TRBJ1-1; weak D call: TRBD1 (5 bases). Trimming took off 1 base at V and 7 bases at J, with 10 bases between the two ends. Germline loops: CDR1 SEHNR, CDR2 FQNEAQ (reference sequence). CDR3 length equals 13 residues. CDR3 nucleotides: TGTGCCAGCAGCTTAGGCAGGGTGGGTGAAGCTTTCTTT. This encodes CASSLGRVGEAFF.

This chain uses TRBV28 with TRBJ1-6; 8 bases align to TRBD1. Germline values: CDR1 MDHEN, CDR2 SYDVKM. Trimming removed 4 bases from V and 8 bases from J; junction bases left unmatched: 4. CDR3 length equals 14 residues. CDR3 residues: CASSWAGGYSPLHF. For the CDR3, the DNA is TGTGCCAGCAGTTGGGCAGGGGGCTATTCACCCCTCCACTTT. Variable domain in full (rest from reference TRBV28 and TRBJ1-6): DVKVTQSSRYLVKRTGEKVFLECVQDMDHENMFWYRQDPGLGLRLIYFSYDVKMKEKGDIPEGYSVSREKKERFSLILESASTNQTSMYLCASSWAGGYSPLHFGNGTRLTVT.

V is TRBV6-5 and J is TRBJ1-4, with D maybe TRBD1 (5 bases). V dropped 6 bases and J dropped 0 bases, with 8 bases sitting between them. CDR3 size: 14 residues. Germline CDR1 MNHEY, CDR2 SVGAGI. CDR3 in amino acids: CASSMTATNEKLFF. In DNA, the CDR3 is TGTGCCAGCAGCATGACAGCAACTAATGAAAAACTGTTTTTT.

The chain recombines TRBV7-9 with TRBJ1-5; the D is unclear. The CDR3 consists of 14 residues. V was cut by 8 bases and J by 0 bases, with 11 bases left in between. Germline CDR1 and CDR2: SEHNR and FQNEAQ (reference sequence). The CDR3 sequence: CASGSLDSNQPQHF. DNA for the CDR3: TGTGCCAGCGGGAGTCTGGATAGCAATCAGCCCCAGCATTTT.

This rearrangement joins TRBV7-2 to TRBJ2-3, with 13 bases fitting TRBD2. Germline lookup yields CDR1 SGHTA and CDR2 FQGNSA. Trimming cost V 3 bases and J 4 bases; bases outside gene matches: 4. This CDR3 comprises 16 residues. The CDR3 DNA sequence: TGTGCCAGCAGCTTTACTAGCGGGAGGGTTCCAGATACGCAGTATTTT. It encodes CASSFTSGRVPDTQYF.

The genes are TRBV4-3 and TRBJ2-5; no clear D gene. The germline gives CDR1 LGHNA, CDR2 YSLEER. V shed 4 bases and J shed 1 base, with 13 bases lying between them. CDR3 length: 15 amino acids. CDR3 bases: TGCGCCAGCAGCCCTTCGGCCCTAGGCCAAGAGACCCAGTACTTC. It specifies CASSPSALGQETQYF.

V is TRBV7-9 and J is TRBJ2-1; D uncertain. The ends were cut back, 4 bases at V and 5 bases at J, with 6 bases in the middle. The CDR3 length is 12 residues. Germline V gives CDR1 SEHNR, CDR2 FQNEAQ (reference sequence). The CDR3 protein is CASSSTDNEQFF. The CDR3 DNA sequence: TGTGCCAGCAGCTCTACTGACAATGAGCAGTTCTTC.

In its sample, this clone was seen once. The rearrangement links TRBV6-1 to TRBJ2-7; 9 bases map to TRBD2. The CDR3 extends over 15 amino acids. The junction had 8 bases not matched to a gene; V was cut back by 3 bases and J by 5 bases. Germline V gene data show CDR1 as MNHNS and CDR2 as SASEGT. This chain's CDR3 is CASSEVGLALHEQYV. The DNA of the CDR3 is TGTGCCAGCAGTGAGGTGGGACTAGCTCTCCACGAGCAGTACGTC.

The chain uses TRBV15 and TRBJ2-6; D may be TRBD1 (6 bases). Germline V gene data show CDR1 as LNHNV and CDR2 as YYDKDF (reference sequence). This CDR3 has 16 amino acids. Deletions cut 4 bases from V and 2 bases from J, with 12 bases between. CDR3 coding DNA: TGTGCCACCAGCACCACACAGGGTCCTGGGGCCAACGTCCTGACTTTC. Translated, it gives CATSTTQGPGANVLTF. The full variable domain, its missing parts supplied by reference TRBV15 and TRBJ2-6, is DAMVIQNPRYQVTQFGKPVTLSCSQTLNHNVMYWYQQKSSQAPKLLFHYYDKDFNNEADTPDNFQSRRPNTSFCFLDIRSPGLGDTAMYLCATSTTQGPGANVLTFGAGSRLTVL.

This clone was counted only a few times. The DNA of the CDR3 is TGTGCCAGCAGTGAAGGGAGATACTATGGCTACACCTTC. Translated, it gives CASSEGRYYGYTF. The rearrangement uses TRBV6-1 and TRBJ1-2; no firm D call. Germline CDR1 reads MNHNS; CDR2 reads SASEGT. The CDR3 contains 13 residues. Trimming shortened V by 1 base and J by 3 bases, and 6 bases separated the two germline ends.

The chain has TRBV7-6 and TRBJ2-1; a weak D match, TRBD2 (6 bases). Trimming cost V 4 bases and J 4 bases, with 20 bases left between them. The length of the CDR3 is 17 residues. Germline values: CDR1 SGHVS, CDR2 FNYEAQ. The DNA for the CDR3 is TGTGCCAGCAGCTACAAGTTTAGCGGAGGACTTTACAATGAGCAGTTCTTC. It specifies CASSYKFSGGLYNEQFF. Variable domain in full (rest from reference TRBV7-6 and TRBJ2-1): GAGVSQSPRYKVTKRGQDVALRCDPISGHVSLYWYRQALGQGPEFLTYFNYEAQQDKSGLPNDRFSAERPEGSISTLTIQRTEQRDSAMYRCASSYKFSGGLYNEQFFGPGTRLTVL.

The gene calls are TRBV30 and TRBJ1-5; 7 bases line up with TRBD1. After removal of 1 base from V and 6 bases from J, the junction contained 9 bases not matched to a gene. The germline V gene has CDR1 GTSNPN and CDR2 SVGIG (reference sequence). CDR3 length equals 15 residues. CDR3: CAWSGSRGRTQPQHF. The DNA for the CDR3 is TGTGCCTGGAGTGGGAGCAGGGGGAGGACTCAGCCCCAGCATTTT.

The genes are TRBV19 and TRBJ2-7; D is perhaps TRBD2 (5 bases). Germline lookup yields CDR1 LNHDA and CDR2 SQIVND (reference sequence). V lost 5 bases, J lost 0 bases, and 11 bases lay in between. The CDR3 sequence is 14 residues long. CDR3 sequence (DNA): TGTGCCAGTAGTCCCAGGACTCGCTCCTACGAGCAGTACTTC. Its translation: CASSPRTRSYEQYF.

The chain recombines TRBV6-1 with TRBJ1-3; D possibly corresponds to TRBD1 (5 bases). Deletions cut 1 base from V and 9 bases from J, with 13 bases between. Germline V CDR1 and CDR2: MNHNS, SASEGT. This CDR3 contains 14 residues. Here the CDR3 reads CASSEGATGGTIYF. The CDR3 nucleotides read TGTGCCAGCAGTGAAGGGGCAACGGGGGGCACCATATATTTT.

The chain has TRBV11-3 and TRBJ2-3; the match to TRBD2 covers 12 bases. The V and J ends lost 3 bases and 8 bases, in that order; junction bases with no gene match: 9. Germline CDR1 reads SGHNT; CDR2 reads YENEEA. The CDR3 covers 16 residues. CDR3 bases: TGTGCCAGCAGCTTCGAACTAGCGGGGGGCCCGGGTACGCAGTATTTT. Its protein is CASSFELAGGPGTQYF.

The J gene is TRBJ2-5, the V gene TRBV5-1; D may be TRBD1 (6 bases). This CDR3 comprises 16 residues. Between the trimmed V and J ends, which lost 4 bases and 2 bases, there was a span of 18 bases. Germline CDR1 is SGHRS and CDR2 is YFSETQ. CDR3 in DNA: TGCGCCAGCAGCAAAGGGACACTGCTGGATCAAGAGACCCAGTACTTC. Residues: CASSKGTLLDQETQYF.

The chain combines TRBV11-2 with TRBJ2-2; D may be TRBD2 (6 bases). The ends were cut back, 5 bases at V and 2 bases at J, with 12 bases in the middle. The CDR3 extends over 15 amino acids. Germline assignment: CDR1 SGHAT and CDR2 FQNNGV. CDR3 amino acids: CASSTPTRNTGELFF. Written as DNA, the CDR3 is TGTGCCAGCAGCACCCCGACTAGAAACACCGGGGAGCTGTTTTTT.

The gene calls are TRBV27 and TRBJ2-5, with 8 positions matching TRBD2. TRBJ2-7 matches the DNA end more closely, so the J call is doubtful. CDR3 length equals 15 residues. Looked up from germline, CDR1 is MNHEY and CDR2 is SMNVEV (reference sequence). In DNA, the CDR3 is TGTGCCAGCAGTTTCCAGGTGGGACTAGTCAACGAGCAGTACTTC. Translating gives CASSFQVGLVNEQYF.

This clone has a handful of counts. CDR3 sequence: CAWSVGGVFYNSPLHF. The CDR3, as DNA: TGTGCCTGGAGTGTTGGGGGGGTCTTTTATAATTCACCCCTCCACTTT. The V gene is TRBV30, the J gene TRBJ1-6, with a possible D match to TRBD1 (5 bases). V was shortened by 0 bases and J by 4 bases, with 13 bases between the two germline ends. CDR3 length: 16 residues. Germline loops: CDR1 GTSNPN, CDR2 SVGIG (reference sequence).